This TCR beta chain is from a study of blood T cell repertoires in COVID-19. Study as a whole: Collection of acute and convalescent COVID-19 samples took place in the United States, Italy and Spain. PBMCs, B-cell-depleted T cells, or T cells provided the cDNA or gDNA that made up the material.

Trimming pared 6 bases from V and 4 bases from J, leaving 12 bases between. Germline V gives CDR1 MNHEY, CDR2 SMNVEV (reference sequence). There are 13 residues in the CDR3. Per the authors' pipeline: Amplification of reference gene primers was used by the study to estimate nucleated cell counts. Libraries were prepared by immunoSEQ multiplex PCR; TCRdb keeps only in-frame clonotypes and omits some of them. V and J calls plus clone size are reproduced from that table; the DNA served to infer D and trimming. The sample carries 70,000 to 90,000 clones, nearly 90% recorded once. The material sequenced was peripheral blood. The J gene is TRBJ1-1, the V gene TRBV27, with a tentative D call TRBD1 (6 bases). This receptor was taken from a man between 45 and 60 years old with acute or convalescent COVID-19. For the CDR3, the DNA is TGTGCCAGCAGACCAGGGGTGAGCACTGAAGCTTTCTTT. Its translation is CASRPGVSTEAFF.